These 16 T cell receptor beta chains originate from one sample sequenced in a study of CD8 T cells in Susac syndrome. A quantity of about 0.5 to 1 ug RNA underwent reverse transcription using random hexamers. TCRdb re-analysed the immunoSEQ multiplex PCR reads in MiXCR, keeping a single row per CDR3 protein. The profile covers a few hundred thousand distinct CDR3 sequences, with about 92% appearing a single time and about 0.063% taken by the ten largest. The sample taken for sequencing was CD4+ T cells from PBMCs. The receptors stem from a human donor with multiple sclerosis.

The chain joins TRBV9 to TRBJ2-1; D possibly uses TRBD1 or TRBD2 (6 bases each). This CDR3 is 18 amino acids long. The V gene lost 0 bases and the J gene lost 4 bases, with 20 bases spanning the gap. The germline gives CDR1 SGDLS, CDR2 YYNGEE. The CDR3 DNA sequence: TGTGCCAGCAGCGTAGGGGTGGGGGGCGGCTACTCTTACAATGAGCAGTTCTTC. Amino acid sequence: CASSVGVGGGYSYNEQFF.

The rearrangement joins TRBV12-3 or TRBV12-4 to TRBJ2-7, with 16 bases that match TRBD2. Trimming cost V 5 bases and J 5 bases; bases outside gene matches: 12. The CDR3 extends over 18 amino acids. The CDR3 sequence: CASSISPGTSGRAHEQYF. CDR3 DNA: TGTGCCAGCAGTATATCACCCGGGACTAGCGGGAGGGCCCACGAGCAGTACTTC.

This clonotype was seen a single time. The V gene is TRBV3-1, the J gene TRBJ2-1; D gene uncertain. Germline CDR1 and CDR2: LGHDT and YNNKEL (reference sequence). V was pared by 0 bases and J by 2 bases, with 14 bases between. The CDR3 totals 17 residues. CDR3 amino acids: CASSQETTSWTYNEQFF. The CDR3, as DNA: TGTGCCAGCAGCCAAGAAACGACTTCTTGGACCTACAATGAGCAGTTCTTC.

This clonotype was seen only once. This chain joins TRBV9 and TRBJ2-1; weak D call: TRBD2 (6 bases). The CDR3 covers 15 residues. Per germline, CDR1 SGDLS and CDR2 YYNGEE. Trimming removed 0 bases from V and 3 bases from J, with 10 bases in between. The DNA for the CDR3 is TGTGCCAGCAGCGTAGGGAGGGACTTCTACAATGAGCAGTTCTTC. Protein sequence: CASSVGRDFYNEQFF.

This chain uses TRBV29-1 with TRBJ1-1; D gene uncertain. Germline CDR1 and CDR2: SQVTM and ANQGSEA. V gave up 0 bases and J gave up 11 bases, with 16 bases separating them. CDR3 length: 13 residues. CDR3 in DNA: TGCAGCGTTGAAGATGGTTTGAGGTTATGGGCTTTCTTT. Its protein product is CSVEDGLRLWAFF.

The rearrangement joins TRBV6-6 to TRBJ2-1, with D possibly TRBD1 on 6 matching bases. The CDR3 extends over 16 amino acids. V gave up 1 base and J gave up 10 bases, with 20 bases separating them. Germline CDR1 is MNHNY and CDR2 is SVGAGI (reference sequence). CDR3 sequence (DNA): TGTGCCAGCAGTTACTTAGTCGGAACAGGGTCTCAGGAGCAGTTCTTC. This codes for CASSYLVGTGSQEQFF.

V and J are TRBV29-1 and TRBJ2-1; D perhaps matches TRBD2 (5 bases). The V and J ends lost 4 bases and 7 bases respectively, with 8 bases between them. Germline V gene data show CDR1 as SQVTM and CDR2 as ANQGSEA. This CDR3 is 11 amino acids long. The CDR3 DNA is TGCAGCGTTGGGACTCCGAATGAGCAGTTCTTC. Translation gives CSVGTPNEQFF.

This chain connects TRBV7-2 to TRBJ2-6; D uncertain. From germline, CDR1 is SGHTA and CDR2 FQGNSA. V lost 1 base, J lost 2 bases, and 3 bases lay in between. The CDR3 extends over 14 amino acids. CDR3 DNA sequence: TGTGCCAGCAGCTTAGAAACTGGGGCCAACGTCCTGACTTTC. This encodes CASSLETGANVLTF.

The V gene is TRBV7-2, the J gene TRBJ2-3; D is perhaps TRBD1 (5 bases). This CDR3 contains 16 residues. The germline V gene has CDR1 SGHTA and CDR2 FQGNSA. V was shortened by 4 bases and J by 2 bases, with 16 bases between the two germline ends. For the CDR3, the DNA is TGTGCCAGCAGCTCGTCTGGGGCAGGGATCACAGATACGCAGTATTTT. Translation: CASSSSGAGITDTQYF.

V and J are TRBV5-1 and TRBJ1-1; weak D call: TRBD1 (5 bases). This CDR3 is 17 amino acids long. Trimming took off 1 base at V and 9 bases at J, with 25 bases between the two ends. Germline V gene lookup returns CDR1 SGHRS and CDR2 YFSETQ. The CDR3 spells CASSLYDSYSKFFKAFF. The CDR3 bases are TGCGCCAGCAGCTTGTATGACAGCTATAGTAAGTTCTTCAAAGCTTTCTTT. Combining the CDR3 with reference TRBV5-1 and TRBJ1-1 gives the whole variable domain KAGVTQTPRYLIKTRGQQVTLSCSPISGHRSVSWYQQTPGQGLQFLFEYFSETQRNKGNFPGRFSGRQFSNSRSEMNVSTLELGDSALYLCASSLYDSYSKFFKAFFGQGTRLTVV.

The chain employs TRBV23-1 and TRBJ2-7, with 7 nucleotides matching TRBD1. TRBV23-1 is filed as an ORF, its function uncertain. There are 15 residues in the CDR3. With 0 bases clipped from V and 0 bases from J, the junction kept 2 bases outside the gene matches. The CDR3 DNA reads TGCGCCAGCAGTCAATCGGACAGGTACTCCTACGAGCAGTACTTC. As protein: CASSQSDRYSYEQYF.

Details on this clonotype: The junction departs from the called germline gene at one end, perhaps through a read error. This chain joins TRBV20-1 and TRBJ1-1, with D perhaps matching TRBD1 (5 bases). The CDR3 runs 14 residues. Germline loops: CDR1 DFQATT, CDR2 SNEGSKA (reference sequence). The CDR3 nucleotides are TGCAGTGCTAGAGCGGGGGGAGGAAACACTGAAGCTTTTTTT. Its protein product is CSARAGGGNTEAFF.

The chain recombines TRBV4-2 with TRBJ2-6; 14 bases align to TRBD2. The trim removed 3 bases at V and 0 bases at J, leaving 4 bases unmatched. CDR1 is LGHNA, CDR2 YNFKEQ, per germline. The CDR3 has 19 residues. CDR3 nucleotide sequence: TGTGCCAGCAGCCAGACGGGACTAGCGGGAGTCTCTGGGGCCAACGTCCTGACTTTC. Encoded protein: CASSQTGLAGVSGANVLTF.

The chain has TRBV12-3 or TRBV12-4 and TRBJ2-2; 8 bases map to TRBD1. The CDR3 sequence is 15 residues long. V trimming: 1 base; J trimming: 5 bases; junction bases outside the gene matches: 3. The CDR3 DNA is TGTGCCAGCAGTTTAGACCAGGGGGCAACCGGGGAGCTGTTTTTT. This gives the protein CASSLDQGATGELFF.

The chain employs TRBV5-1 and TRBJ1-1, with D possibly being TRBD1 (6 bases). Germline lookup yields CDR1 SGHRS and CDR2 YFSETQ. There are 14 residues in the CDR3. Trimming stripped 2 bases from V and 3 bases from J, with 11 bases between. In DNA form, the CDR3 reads TGCGCCAGCAGCTTCCGGACAGCACACACTGAAGCTTTCTTT. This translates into CASSFRTAHTEAFF.

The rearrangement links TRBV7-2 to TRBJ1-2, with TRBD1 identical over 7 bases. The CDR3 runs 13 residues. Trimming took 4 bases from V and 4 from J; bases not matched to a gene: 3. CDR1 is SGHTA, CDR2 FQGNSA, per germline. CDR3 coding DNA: TGTGCCAGCAGCTACAGACAGGGCTATGGCTACACCTTC. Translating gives CASSYRQGYGYTF.